This TCR beta chain stems from a study of CD8 T cells in Susac syndrome. Looked up from germline, CDR1 is KGHSH and CDR2 is LQKENI. The CDR3 covers 13 residues. V shed 1 base and J shed 2 bases, with 5 bases lying between them. The authors reverse transcribed roughly 0.5 to 1 ug RNA with random hexamers. TCRdb itself ran the immunoSEQ multiplex PCR reads through MiXCR, one entry per CDR3 protein. The profile shows 100,000 to 150,000 distinct CDR3 sequences, about 95% of them singletons. The receptor was isolated from a human donor in good health. The sequenced sample consisted of CD4+ T cells from PBMCs. V gene TRBV18 combines with J gene TRBJ2-5, with D unclear. This CDR3 reads CASSPLPQETQYF. The CDR3 DNA follows: TGTGCCAGCTCACCACTACCTCAAGAGACCCAGTACTTC. The full variable domain, completed using reference TRBV18 and TRBJ2-5, is NAGVMQNPRHLVRRRGQEARLRCSPMKGHSHVYWYRQLPEEGLKFMVYLQKENIIDESGMPKERFSAEFPKEGPSILRIQQVVRGDSAAYFCASSPLPQETQYFGPGTRLLVL.